This TCR beta chain appears in the sequencing data of a study of T cells in Graves' hyperthyroidism and ophthalmopathy. Regions amplified from RNA transcripts were the TCR beta CDR3 regions. When the TCR CDR3 underwent first-round RT-PCR, the HTBI primer set was used. TCRdb re-called the multiplex PCR reads through MiXCR, storing one row per CDR3 protein. The repertoire holds over 650,000 distinct CDR3 sequences, with about 45% as singletons. Germline CDR1 LNHDA, CDR2 SQIVND (reference sequence). Trimming pared 2 bases from V and 2 bases from J, leaving 3 bases between. The CDR3 loop spans 12 amino acids. Diagnoses were made from clinical symptoms, serum measures (thyroxine and TRAb), thyroid ultrasound and orbital computed tomography.

The sequence was obtained from an adult man with Graves' disease, either hyperthyroidism or ophthalmopathy (not recorded which). Sequencing input: peripheral blood or thyroid tissue (not recorded which). The chain links TRBV19 to TRBJ1-2, with D hard to call. CDR3 amino acids: CASSIQNYGYTF. The CDR3 DNA reads TGTGCCAGTAGTATACAAAACTATGGCTACACCTTC.